The clone carrying this T cell receptor beta chain turned up a few times. Antigen unknown. This sample was taken from a study of beta chain features in type 1 diabetes. Study findings and constraints: TCRB CDR3s from Type 1 diabetes patients were moderately but significantly shorter in all four CD4+ subsets.

Sorting based on CD45RO/CCR7/CD25/CD127/CD95/CD27 separated CD4+ naive, central memory, regulatory and stem cell-like memory cells. Reverse transcription of all isolated RNA meant that expressed TCRB transcripts were sequenced. The table came from immunoSEQ multiplex PCR; TCRdb's copy has only in-frame clones and leaves some out. The sample carries around 600,000 clones, about an eighth recorded once. The CDR3 length is 16 residues. Germline CDR1 reads SGHTA; CDR2 reads FQGNSA. The V and J ends lost 4 bases and 0 bases respectively, with 10 bases between them. This sequence was found in a man in his thirties or forties with type 1 diabetes. Sequencing was performed on naive CD4+ T cells from blood. The J gene is TRBJ2-6, the V gene TRBV7-2; the D call may be TRBD1 or TRBD2 (5 bases each). In nucleotides, the CDR3 is TGTGCCAGCAGCTCGGGACGGAGCTCTGGGGCCAACGTCCTGACTTTC. Residues: CASSSGRSSGANVLTF.